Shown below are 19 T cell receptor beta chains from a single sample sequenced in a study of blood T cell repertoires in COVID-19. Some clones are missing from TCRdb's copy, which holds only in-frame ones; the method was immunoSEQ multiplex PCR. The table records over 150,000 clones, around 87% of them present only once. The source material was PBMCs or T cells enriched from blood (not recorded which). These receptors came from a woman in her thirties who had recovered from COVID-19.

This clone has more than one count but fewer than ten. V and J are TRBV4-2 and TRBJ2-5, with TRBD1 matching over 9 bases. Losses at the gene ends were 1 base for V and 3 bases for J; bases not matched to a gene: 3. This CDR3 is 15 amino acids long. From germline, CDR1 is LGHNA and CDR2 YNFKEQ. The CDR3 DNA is TGTGCCAGCAGCCAAGTCCGGACAGGGGAAGAGACCCAGTACTTC. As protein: CASSQVRTGEETQYF.

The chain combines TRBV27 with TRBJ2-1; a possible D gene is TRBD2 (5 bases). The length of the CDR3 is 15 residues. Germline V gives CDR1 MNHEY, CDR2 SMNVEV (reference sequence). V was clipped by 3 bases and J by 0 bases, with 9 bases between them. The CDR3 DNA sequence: TGTGCCAGCAGTTTCGGGGAGAGCTCCTACAATGAGCAGTTCTTC. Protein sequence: CASSFGESSYNEQFF.

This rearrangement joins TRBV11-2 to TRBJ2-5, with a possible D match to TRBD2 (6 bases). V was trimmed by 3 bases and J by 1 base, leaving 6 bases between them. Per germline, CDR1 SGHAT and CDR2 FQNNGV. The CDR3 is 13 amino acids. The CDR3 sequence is CASSFGGQETQYF. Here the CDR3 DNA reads TGTGCCAGCAGCTTCGGGGGCCAAGAGACCCAGTACTTC.

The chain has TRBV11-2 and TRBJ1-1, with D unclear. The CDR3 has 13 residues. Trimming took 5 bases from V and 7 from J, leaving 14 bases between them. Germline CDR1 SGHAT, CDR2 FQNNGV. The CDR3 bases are TGTGCCAGCAGCATCCAGAGGGTGGGTGAAGCTTTCTTT. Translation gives CASSIQRVGEAFF. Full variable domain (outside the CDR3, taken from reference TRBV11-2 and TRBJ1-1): EAGVAQSPRYKIIEKRQSVAFWCNPISGHATLYWYQQILGQGPKLLIQFQNNGVVDDSQLPKDRFSAERLKGVDSTLKIQPAKLEDSAVYLCASSIQRVGEAFFGQGTRLTVV.

CDR3 sequence (DNA): TGTGCCAGCAGTTACCTCAGGACAGGTATGAACACTGAAGCTTTCTTT. Protein: CASSYLRTGMNTEAFF. This chain links TRBV6-2 or TRBV6-3 with TRBJ1-1, with 7 positions matching TRBD1. V lost 2 bases and J lost 0; bases outside the gene matches: 6. CDR3 length equals 16 residues. CDR1 and CDR2 from the germline V gene are MNHEY and SVGEGT.

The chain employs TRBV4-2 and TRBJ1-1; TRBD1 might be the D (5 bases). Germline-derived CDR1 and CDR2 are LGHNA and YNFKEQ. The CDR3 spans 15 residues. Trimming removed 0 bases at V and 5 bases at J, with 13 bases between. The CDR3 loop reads CASSQESQGTTEAFF. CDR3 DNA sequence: TGTGCCAGCAGCCAAGAGTCGCAGGGAACTACTGAAGCTTTCTTT.

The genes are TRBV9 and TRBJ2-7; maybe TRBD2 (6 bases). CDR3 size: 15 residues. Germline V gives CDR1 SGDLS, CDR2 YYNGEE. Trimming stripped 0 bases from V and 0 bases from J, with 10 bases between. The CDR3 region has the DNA TGTGCCAGCAGCGTAGAGGCTAGCGACTCCTACGAGCAGTACTTC. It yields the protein CASSVEASDSYEQYF.

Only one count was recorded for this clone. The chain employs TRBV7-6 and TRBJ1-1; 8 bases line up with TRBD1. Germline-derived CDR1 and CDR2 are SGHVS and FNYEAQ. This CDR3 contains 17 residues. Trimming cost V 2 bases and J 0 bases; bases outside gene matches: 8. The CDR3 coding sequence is TGTGCCAGCAGCTTAACCCCGACAGGGGCGATGAACACTGAAGCTTTCTTT. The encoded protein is CASSLTPTGAMNTEAFF.

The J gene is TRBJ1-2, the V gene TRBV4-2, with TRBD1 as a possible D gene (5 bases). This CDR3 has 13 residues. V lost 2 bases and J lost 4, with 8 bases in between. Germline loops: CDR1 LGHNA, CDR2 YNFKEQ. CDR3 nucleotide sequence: TGTGCCAGCAGCCAAAGCGGGGGCTATGGCTACACCTTC. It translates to CASSQSGGYGYTF.

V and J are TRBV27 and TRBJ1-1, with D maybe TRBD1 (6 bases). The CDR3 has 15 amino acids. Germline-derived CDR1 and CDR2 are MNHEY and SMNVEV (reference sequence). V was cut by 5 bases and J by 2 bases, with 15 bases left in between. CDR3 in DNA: TGTGCCAGCAGTCCCAAGACAGGATATAACACTGAAGCTTTCTTT. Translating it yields CASSPKTGYNTEAFF.

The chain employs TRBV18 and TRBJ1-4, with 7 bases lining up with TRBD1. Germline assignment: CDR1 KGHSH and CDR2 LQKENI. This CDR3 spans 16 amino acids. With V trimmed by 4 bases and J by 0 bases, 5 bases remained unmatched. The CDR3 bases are TGTGCCAGCTCACTGGGACAGCTTGCAACTAATGAAAAACTGTTTTTT. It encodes CASSLGQLATNEKLFF.

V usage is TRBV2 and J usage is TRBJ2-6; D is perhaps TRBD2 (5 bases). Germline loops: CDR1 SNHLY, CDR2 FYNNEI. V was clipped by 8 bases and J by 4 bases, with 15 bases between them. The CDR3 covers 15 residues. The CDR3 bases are TGTGCCAGCGGCCCCGGACTTACAGGGGCCAACGTCCTGACTTTC. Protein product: CASGPGLTGANVLTF.

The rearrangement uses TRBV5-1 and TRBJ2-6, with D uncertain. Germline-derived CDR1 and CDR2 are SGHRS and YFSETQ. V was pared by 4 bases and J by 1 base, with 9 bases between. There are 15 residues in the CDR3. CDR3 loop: CASSLAESGANVLTF. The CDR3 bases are TGCGCCAGCAGCCTGGCGGAGTCTGGGGCCAACGTCCTGACTTTC.

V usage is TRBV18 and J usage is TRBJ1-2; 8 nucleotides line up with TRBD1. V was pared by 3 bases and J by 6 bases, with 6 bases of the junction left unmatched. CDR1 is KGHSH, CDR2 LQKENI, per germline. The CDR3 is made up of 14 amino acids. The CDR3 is CASSPRTGNDGYTF. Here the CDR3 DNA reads TGTGCCAGCTCACCCAGGACAGGGAACGATGGCTACACCTTC.

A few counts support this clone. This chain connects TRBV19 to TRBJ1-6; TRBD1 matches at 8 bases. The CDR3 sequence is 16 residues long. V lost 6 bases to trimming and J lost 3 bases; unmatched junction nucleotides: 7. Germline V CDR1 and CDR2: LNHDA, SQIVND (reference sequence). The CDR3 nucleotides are TGTGCCAGTAGGATCAAGACAGGGGTCTATAATTCACCCCTCCACTTT. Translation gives CASRIKTGVYNSPLHF.

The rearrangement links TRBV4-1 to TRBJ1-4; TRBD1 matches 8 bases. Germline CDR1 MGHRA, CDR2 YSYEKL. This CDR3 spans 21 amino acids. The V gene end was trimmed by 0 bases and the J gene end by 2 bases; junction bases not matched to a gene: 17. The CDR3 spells CASSQEGAEDRVSLTNEKLFF. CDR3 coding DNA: TGCGCCAGCAGCCAAGAAGGGGCCGAGGACAGGGTAAGTTTGACTAATGAAAAACTGTTTTTT.

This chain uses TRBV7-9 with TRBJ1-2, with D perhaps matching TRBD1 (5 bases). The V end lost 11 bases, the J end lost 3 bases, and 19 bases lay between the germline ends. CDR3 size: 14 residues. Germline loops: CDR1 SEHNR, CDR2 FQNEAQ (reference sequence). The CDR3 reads CAGYGGRDYYGYTF. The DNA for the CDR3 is TGTGCCGGATATGGGGGGAGAGACTACTATGGCTACACCTTC. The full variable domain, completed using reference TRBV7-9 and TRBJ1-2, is DTGVSQNPRHKITKRGQNVTFRCDPISEHNRLYWYRQTLGQGPEFLTYFQNEAQLEKSRLLSDRFSAERPKGSFSTLEIQRTEQGDSAMYLCAGYGGRDYYGYTFGSGTRLTVV.

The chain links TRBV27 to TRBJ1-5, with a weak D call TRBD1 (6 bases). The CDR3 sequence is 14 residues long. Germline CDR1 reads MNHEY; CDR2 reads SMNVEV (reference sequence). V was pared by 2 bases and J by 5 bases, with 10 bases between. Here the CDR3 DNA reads TGTGCCAGCAGTTTAAGCAGGGGTGATCAGCCCCAGCATTTT. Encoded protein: CASSLSRGDQPQHF.

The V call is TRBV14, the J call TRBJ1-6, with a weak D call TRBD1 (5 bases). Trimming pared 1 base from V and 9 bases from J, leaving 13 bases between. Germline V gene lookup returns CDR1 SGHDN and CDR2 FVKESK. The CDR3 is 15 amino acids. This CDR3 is CASSQGRQLLSPLHF. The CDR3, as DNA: TGTGCCAGCAGCCAAGGTAGACAGCTACTTTCACCCCTCCACTTT.